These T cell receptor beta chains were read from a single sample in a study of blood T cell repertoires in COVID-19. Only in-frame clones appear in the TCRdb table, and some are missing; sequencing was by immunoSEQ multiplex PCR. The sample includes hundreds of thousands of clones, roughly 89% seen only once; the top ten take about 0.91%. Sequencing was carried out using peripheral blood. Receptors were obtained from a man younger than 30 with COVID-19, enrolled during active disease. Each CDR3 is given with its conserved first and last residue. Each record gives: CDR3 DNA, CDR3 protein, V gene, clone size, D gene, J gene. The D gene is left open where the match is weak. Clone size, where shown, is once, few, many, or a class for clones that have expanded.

TGTGCCAGCAGCTTGGCCCTCGGGAACTACAATGAGCAGTTCTTC CASSLALGNYNEQFF TRBV5-5 . . TRBJ2-1
TGCGCCAGCGCCCGGGAGGGACAAGAGACCCAGTACTTC CASAREGQETQYF TRBV5-1 . TRBD2 TRBJ2-5
TGTGCCAGCAGCGAGGGCAGGGGACCCCGCGCCTACGAGCAGTACTTC CASSEGRGPRAYEQYF TRBV9 . . TRBJ2-7
TGCGCCAGCAGCTTGGCCTTGGAGACCCAGTACTTC CASSLALETQYF TRBV5-1 . . TRBJ2-5
TGTGCCAGCAGCTTAGTTCTACAGCCTCCCGAGCAGTACTTC CASSLVLQPPEQYF TRBV7-2 . . TRBJ2-7
TGTGCCAGCAGTTTGACTAGCGGGAGACCTGAGCAGTTCTTC CASSLTSGRPEQFF TRBV6-5 . TRBD2 TRBJ2-1
TGTGCCAGCAGTGCTGGACAGGGGGTTTTTGGAGATACGCAGTATTTT CASSAGQGVFGDTQYF TRBV2 . TRBD1 TRBJ2-3
TGCGCCAGCAGTCAACTTCCCCAGGGGGCCAACTATGGCTACACCTTC CASSQLPQGANYGYTF TRBV23-1 . TRBD1 TRBJ1-2
TGTGCCAGCAGCTTAGAAGGAGGGGGCGTTGAGCAGTTCTTC CASSLEGGGVEQFF TRBV11-3 . . TRBJ2-1
TGTGCCACCAGTGATGACTGGACAGGAGAAGCTTTCTTT CATSDDWTGEAFF TRBV24-1 . TRBD1 TRBJ1-1
TGTGCCAGCAGCTTAGGAGGTCATGAGCAGTTCTTC CASSLGGHEQFF TRBV11-2 once . TRBJ2-1
TGCAGCGTTGTCGTATTGGGGGCCTCCTACGAGCAGTACTTC CSVVVLGASYEQYF TRBV29-1 . . TRBJ2-7
TGCGCCAGCAGCTCCAGGGGGATACAAGAGACCCAGTACTTC CASSSRGIQETQYF TRBV5-1 . TRBD1 TRBJ2-5
TGTGCCAGCAGTTACTCTCGGGGTCAGAACACTGAAGCTTTCTTT CASSYSRGQNTEAFF TRBV6-6 . . TRBJ1-1
TGTGCCAGCAGTCCCCGGGGCACAGATACGCAGTATTTT CASSPRGTDTQYF TRBV12-3/TRBV12-4 . . TRBJ2-3
TGTGCCAGCAGTGCTGGAGAGTATACGCAGTATTTT CASSAGEYTQYF TRBV2 . . TRBJ2-3
TGCGCCAGCAGCCACCCCCTGGCCCTTGCTAGCGGGGTCTACAATGAGCAGTTCTTC CASSHPLALASGVYNEQFF TRBV4-1 . TRBD2 TRBJ2-1
TGTGCCAGCAGCTTAGATGCTGGCAGGGCCTACGAGCAGTACTTC CASSLDAGRAYEQYF TRBV13 . . TRBJ2-7
TGTGCCAGCAGCGTAGAGGCACGAGAGGACACCATATATTTT CASSVEAREDTIYF TRBV9 . . TRBJ1-3
TGTGCCAGCAGATCGGGGGGCCTAGATACGCAGTATTTT CASRSGGLDTQYF TRBV27 . . TRBJ2-3
TGTGCCAGCAGCCAATCCTGGACAGGTTATAATGAGCAGTTCTTC CASSQSWTGYNEQFF TRBV16 . TRBD1 TRBJ2-1
TGTGCCAGCAGCCTTCGTAGCGAACCGAACACCGGGGAGCTGTTTTTT CASSLRSEPNTGELFF TRBV7-6 . . TRBJ2-2
TGTGCCAGTAGTATAGCGGCGGACTTCTACTACGAGCAGTACTTC CASSIAADFYYEQYF TRBV19 . . TRBJ2-7
TGTGCCAGCAGCCAAGATCGGGGACAGGTTTTCTACGAGCAGTACTTC CASSQDRGQVFYEQYF TRBV3-1/TRBV3-2 . TRBD1 TRBJ2-7
TGTGCCAGCTCCCCTACACCGGGAGATAGTGAAAAACTGTTTTTT CASSPTPGDSEKLFF TRBV18 . . TRBJ1-4
TGTGCCAGCAGTGATTCGGCAGGGACTAATGAAAAACTGTTTTTT CASSDSAGTNEKLFF TRBV2 . . TRBJ1-4
TGTGCCAGCAGCCAAAGAGTTGGCAGGGGCGACTATGGCTACACCTTC CASSQRVGRGDYGYTF TRBV3-1/TRBV3-2 . . TRBJ1-2
TGTGCCAGCTCACCCGGGAGGAGCGGGGAGCAGTACTTC CASSPGRSGEQYF TRBV18 . TRBD2 TRBJ2-7
TGTGCCAGTGCCCCAGGGGCGGGGGAATACGAGCAGTACTTC CASAPGAGEYEQYF TRBV19 . . TRBJ2-7
TGTGCCAGCAGCCCGACTAGCGGGAGCCAAGAGACCCAGTACTTC CASSPTSGSQETQYF TRBV5-4 . TRBD2 TRBJ2-5
TGTGCCAGCAGCCGCGCCGAAGGCGGAGGAAACACCATATATTTT CASSRAEGGGNTIYF TRBV6-5 . . TRBJ1-3
TGTGCCAGCAGCCCTATTCAGGGGAACCTTGGAAACACCATATATTTT CASSPIQGNLGNTIYF TRBV11-3 . . TRBJ1-3
TGTGCCAGCAGTGAAGAAGGCAGGGTCTATGGCTACACCTTC CASSEEGRVYGYTF TRBV6-1 . . TRBJ1-2
TGTGCCAGTAGGGGTTCCAGTGGGGCCGAAAAACTGTTTTTT CASRGSSGAEKLFF TRBV19 . . TRBJ1-4
TGTGCCAGCAGCTCTAGCTTACTAGCGGGGATGGGAGAAGAGACCCAGTACTTC CASSSSLLAGMGEETQYF TRBV7-9 . TRBD2 TRBJ2-5
TGTGCCAGCAGCCCGCAGGGGGCCGGGGAGCTGTTTTTT CASSPQGAGELFF TRBV6-5 . TRBD1 TRBJ2-2
TGCGCCAGCAGCTCCGGACAGCGTAATGAAAAACTGTTTTTT CASSSGQRNEKLFF TRBV5-1 . . TRBJ1-4
TGTGCCAGCAGTTTTACGGGGGACGAGCAGTACTTC CASSFTGDEQYF TRBV11-2 . . TRBJ2-7
TGTGCCAGCAGCTTATCTACTAGCGCTTACGAGCAGTACTTC CASSLSTSAYEQYF TRBV7-9 . TRBD2 TRBJ2-7
TGTGCCAGCAGCGTAGCGGGACTAGCGGGACCCTTCACAGATACGCAGTATTTT CASSVAGLAGPFTDTQYF TRBV9 . TRBD2 TRBJ2-3
TGTGCCAGCAGCTTAGGGGGCGGCAATCAGCCCCAGCATTTT CASSLGGGNQPQHF TRBV7-9 few . TRBJ1-5
TGTGCCAGCAGCAGCCGTTATGGGACAGGGGACATCAATGAGCAGTTCTTC CASSSRYGTGDINEQFF TRBV2 . TRBD1 TRBJ2-1
TGTGCCAGCATAGGCTCAGGGGGACTGTATTCACCCCTCCACTTT CASIGSGGLYSPLHF TRBV6-5 . TRBD1 TRBJ1-6
TGTGCCAGCTCACTAACTGCCGGGACTAGCGGGGGGGCCGTGGAGACCCAGTACTTC CASSLTAGTSGGAVETQYF TRBV18 . TRBD2 TRBJ2-5
TGCGCCAGCAGTCGGCTAGCGGGGGGACTCGGGGAGCTGTTTTTT CASSRLAGGLGELFF TRBV10-2 . TRBD2 TRBJ2-2
TGTGCCAGCAGTATGACGACTGTTGATACGCAGTATTTT CASSMTTVDTQYF TRBV6-5 . . TRBJ2-3
TGCGCCAGCAGCCAAGATCAACAGGGTTATAATTCACCCCTCCACTTT CASSQDQQGYNSPLHF TRBV4-1 few . TRBJ1-6
TGCGCCAGCAGCCCCTCGTTTGTCTATGGCTACACCTTC CASSPSFVYGYTF TRBV4-1 . . TRBJ1-2
TGTGCCACCAGCAGAGTAGACAACTCTGGAAACACCATATATTTT CATSRVDNSGNTIYF TRBV15 . . TRBJ1-3
TGTGCCAGCAGTTCGTGGGACTCTAAGGGCCCGCAGTATTTT CASSSWDSKGPQYF TRBV6-5 . . TRBJ2-3
TGTGCCAGCAGCCAAGCAAGCGGGAGGTTCGAGCAGTACTTC CASSQASGRFEQYF TRBV3-1/TRBV3-2 . TRBD2 TRBJ2-7
TGCGCCAGCCGTCCCGGGACAGGGACTGGGGCCAACGTCCTGACTTTC CASRPGTGTGANVLTF TRBV5-1 once TRBD1 TRBJ2-6